This entry lists 21 T cell receptor beta chains sequenced from one sample in a study of blood T cell repertoires in COVID-19. TCRdb keeps only in-frame clones here, not all; method: immunoSEQ multiplex PCR. The sample has approximately 88,000 clones, about 85% seen once. Sequencing input: peripheral blood. The source of these receptors is a woman between 70 and 85 years old with acute or convalescent COVID-19.

The genes are TRBV7-9 and TRBJ1-2; TRBD1 agrees at 12 bases. Germline V gene sequence: CDR1 SEHNR, CDR2 FQNEAQ (reference sequence). V dropped 5 bases and J dropped 4; count of bases not matched to a gene: 5. The CDR3 loop spans 15 amino acids. The CDR3 is CASSRDRGPSYGYTF. The CDR3, as DNA: TGTGCCAGCAGCCGGGACAGGGGGCCGAGCTATGGCTACACCTTC.

Here the CDR3 DNA reads TGTGCCAGCTACGGGCACAGGGGGCTCAGAAGTGAGCAGTTCTTC. This translates into CASYGHRGLRSEQFF. The chain uses TRBV27 and TRBJ2-1; 9 positions agree with TRBD1. J was trimmed by 9 bases and V by 8 bases; bases with no gene match: 14. CDR1 MNHEY and CDR2 SMNVEV come from the germline V gene (reference sequence). This CDR3 has 15 residues.

The chain employs TRBV5-1 and TRBJ2-3; 10 bases map to TRBD1. Trimming at V came to 0 bases and at J to 7 bases, leaving 8 bases not matched to a gene. Germline V gene sequence: CDR1 SGHRS, CDR2 YFSETQ. The CDR3 runs to 16 residues. The CDR3 loop reads CASSLAVGTGANTQYF. The CDR3 nucleotides read TGCGCCAGCAGCTTGGCCGTGGGGACAGGGGCGAATACGCAGTATTTT.

This chain links TRBV7-9 with TRBJ2-1; 9 bases fit TRBD2. J gave up 4 bases and V 5 bases, and 9 bases lay outside the gene matches. CDR3 length: 16 residues. CDR1 and CDR2 from the germline V gene are SEHNR and FQNEAQ (reference sequence). CDR3 in DNA: TGTGCCAGCAGCACGTATAGCGGGAGTCAGTACAATGAGCAGTTCTTC. Amino acids: CASSTYSGSQYNEQFF.

The chain is built from TRBV7-2 and TRBJ1-1, with TRBD1 identical over 8 bases. Unmatched junction bases numbered 4, after V lost 5 bases and J lost 2 bases. CDR3 length equals 14 residues. Germline V gene sequence: CDR1 SGHTA, CDR2 FQGNSA. For the CDR3, the DNA is TGTGCCAGCAGCCGGACAGGGCCCAACACTGAAGCTTTCTTT. Translated: CASSRTGPNTEAFF.

This clone occurred once. The chain carries TRBV27 and TRBJ2-2; TRBD1 matches at 10 bases. Germline V lookup: CDR1 MNHEY, CDR2 SMNVEV (reference sequence). CDR3 length: 15 residues. Unmatched junction bases numbered 7, after V lost 6 bases and J lost 6 bases. DNA for the CDR3: TGTGCCAGCAGCAGGGACAGGGGTACGGCCGGGGAGCTGTTTTTT. Protein: CASSRDRGTAGELFF.

The chain recombines TRBV18 with TRBJ1-5, with 10 bases fitting TRBD1. Germline V gene data show CDR1 as KGHSH and CDR2 as LQKENI. J gave up 2 bases and V 5 bases, and 3 bases lay outside the gene matches. This CDR3 region has 15 residues. The CDR3 DNA sequence: TGTGCCAGCTCAGCCGGGACAGGGGGCAATCAGCCCCAGCATTTT. This translates into CASSAGTGGNQPQHF.

The CDR3 loop reads CASSERTSQQFF. CDR3 DNA: TGTGCCAGCAGCGAACGAACTAGTCAGCAGTTCTTC. The chain joins TRBV7-9 to TRBJ2-1; a possible D gene is TRBD2 (5 bases). The CDR3 spans 12 residues. Trimming took off 5 bases at V and 11 bases at J, with 13 bases between the two ends. The V gene's germline CDR1 is SEHNR and CDR2 FQNEAQ (reference sequence).

This chain uses TRBV3-1 (or the pseudogene TRBV3-2) with TRBJ1-6; 8 bases are shared with TRBD1. Germline values: CDR1 LGHDT, CDR2 YNNKEL (reference sequence). Germline trimming cut 2 bases from V and 10 bases from J; bases unmatched to any gene: 4. The CDR3 loop spans 14 amino acids. DNA of the CDR3: TGTGCCAGCAGCCAAAGGACAGGGTTGTCACCCCTCCACTTT. The encoded protein is CASSQRTGLSPLHF.

This chain's CDR3 is CASSITSGNTGELFF. DNA of the CDR3: TGTGCCAGTAGCATCACTAGCGGGAACACCGGGGAGCTGTTTTTT. The rearrangement uses TRBV19 and TRBJ2-2; 8 bases match TRBD2. Trimming took 6 bases from V and 1 from J; bases not matched to a gene: 4. This CDR3 has 15 amino acids. Germline V gives CDR1 LNHDA, CDR2 SQIVND (reference sequence).

The V and J genes are TRBV27 and TRBJ2-1, with 8 bases fitting TRBD1. The germline CDR1 and CDR2 sequences are MNHEY and SMNVEV (reference sequence). This CDR3 comprises 15 residues. V shed 6 bases, J shed 6 bases, and the junction held 10 bases outside the gene matches. This chain's CDR3 is CASRLDRVFVNEQFF. The DNA of the CDR3 is TGTGCCAGCAGGCTGGACAGGGTATTTGTCAATGAGCAGTTCTTC.

The genes are TRBV5-5 and TRBJ1-1, with TRBD1 matching over 9 bases. V trimming: 1 base; J trimming: 5 bases; junction bases outside the gene matches: 18. The CDR3 sequence is 19 residues long. Germline-derived CDR1 and CDR2 are SGHKS and YYEKEE (reference sequence). For the CDR3, the DNA is TGTGCCAGCAGCTTGATTTCTGGGACAGGGTGGTTTTCGGGGACTGAAGCTTTCTTT. Translated, it gives CASSLISGTGWFSGTEAFF.

V gene TRBV15 combines with J gene TRBJ2-1; the match to TRBD2 covers 12 bases. Trimming removed 0 bases from V and 9 bases from J; junction bases left unmatched: 6. The CDR3 has 16 residues. Germline lookup yields CDR1 LNHNV and CDR2 YYDKDF (reference sequence). DNA of the CDR3: TGTGCCACCAGCAGAGATACACTAGCGGGGGGAAGTGAGCAGTTCTTC. This sequence encodes CATSRDTLAGGSEQFF.

V usage is TRBV11-2 and J usage is TRBJ1-1; D ambiguous. This CDR3 has 13 residues. Germline values: CDR1 SGHAT, CDR2 FQNNGV. V lost 6 bases, J lost 5 bases, and 13 bases lay in between. Here the CDR3 DNA reads TGTGCCAGCAGAAGCGTCCGCGCAACTGAAGCTTTCTTT. As protein: CASRSVRATEAFF.

This chain's CDR3 is CAWGSGTASYGYTF. CDR3 sequence (DNA): TGTGCCTGGGGTTCCGGGACAGCGTCCTATGGCTACACCTTC. The chain carries TRBV30 and TRBJ1-2; 7 nucleotides align to TRBD1. The V and J ends lost 5 bases and 4 bases, in that order; junction bases with no gene match: 10. There are 14 residues in the CDR3. Germline assignment: CDR1 GTSNPN and CDR2 SVGIG (reference sequence).

The chain combines TRBV27 with TRBJ2-5; 9 bases map to TRBD1. The CDR3 is 17 residues long. CDR1 MNHEY and CDR2 SMNVEV come from the germline V gene (reference sequence). Germline trimming cut 4 bases from V and 7 bases from J; bases unmatched to any gene: 16. The CDR3 DNA follows: TGTGCCAGCAGTTCGCCACAGGGGGCGGGAAGAATTGGGACCCAGTACTTC. Protein product: CASSSPQGAGRIGTQYF.

The rearrangement joins TRBV5-1 to TRBJ1-1; D is unclear. Germline CDR1 SGHRS, CDR2 YFSETQ. Trimming took 3 bases from V and 4 from J, leaving 13 bases between them. The CDR3 covers 14 residues. CDR3 amino acids: CASSSEGVVTEAFF. The CDR3 DNA follows: TGCGCCAGCAGCTCGGAGGGAGTCGTCACTGAAGCTTTCTTT.

This rearrangement joins TRBV6-6 to TRBJ2-7; 7 bases map to TRBD1. Unmatched junction bases numbered 9, after V lost 4 bases and J lost 0 bases. From germline, CDR1 is MNHNY and CDR2 SVGAGI (reference sequence). The CDR3 contains 16 residues. DNA for the CDR3: TGTGCCAGCAGTTCTACCGGGACAGATAGCTCCTACGAGCAGTACGTC. It translates to CASSSTGTDSSYEQYV.

This sequence joins TRBV4-3 and TRBJ2-3, with 7 positions matching TRBD1. V shed 0 bases, J shed 5 bases, and the junction held 8 bases outside the gene matches. The germline V gene has CDR1 LGHNA and CDR2 YSLEER. The CDR3 has 16 residues. The CDR3: CASSQDSGTDKDTQYF. CDR3 nucleotide sequence: TGCGCCAGCAGCCAAGACTCCGGGACAGATAAAGATACGCAGTATTTT.

This clone has just one count. The chain combines TRBV12-5 with TRBJ2-1; D is perhaps TRBD2 (6 bases). Trimming took 0 bases from V and 7 from J, leaving 16 bases between them. The CDR3 contains 16 residues. Per germline, CDR1 LGHNT and CDR2 FRNRAP. The CDR3 loop reads CASGLVLQVGGNEQFF. CDR3 DNA sequence: TGTGCTAGTGGTTTGGTCTTGCAGGTCGGGGGAAATGAGCAGTTCTTC.

The table lists this clone with a few counts. This chain joins TRBV29-1 and TRBJ1-2; tentative D call: TRBD1 (5 bases). Trimming pared 6 bases from V and 8 bases from J, leaving 13 bases between. Germline V CDR1 and CDR2: SQVTM, ANQGSEA. The CDR3 sequence is 11 residues long. CDR3 sequence: CSVEDTLGYTF. As DNA, the CDR3 is TGCAGCGTAGAGGACACCCTGGGCTACACCTTC.